This entry features one T cell receptor (beta chain) sequence. This entry belongs to a study of OX40 agonist ivuxolimab in advanced cancers. CDR1 is MNHEY, CDR2 SVGAGI, per germline. The CDR3 covers 13 residues. V lost 8 bases to trimming and J lost 2 bases, with 11 bases between them. Profiled with immunoSEQ multiplex PCR; TCRdb holds only in-frame clones, not every one. The table includes about 58,000 clones, 75% to 90% detected once. The sample here was CD4+ or CD8+ T cells sorted from blood, taken in a trial of the OX40 agonist ivuxolimab. This chain links TRBV6-5 with TRBJ2-3, with a tentative D call TRBD1 (6 bases). The TCR sequence derives from an adult with an advanced solid tumor such as melanoma, head and neck, liver or kidney cancer. Written as DNA, the CDR3 is TGTGCCAGCGGGTGGGGGCCCACAGATACGCAGTATTTT. Protein sequence: CASGWGPTDTQYF.